Sequencing of this TCR beta chain was carried out in a study of low-dose radiotherapy and immunotherapy resistance in tumors. Background on the study: Study patients were administered oral aspirin at 300 mg daily for four cycles from cycle 1 day 1.

First-strand cDNA used TRAV- and TRBV-specific primers, covering alpha and beta chains. TCRs underwent 15 to 20 PCR cycles of amplification with a constant-region primer and V-primer adapter. From the reads, TCRdb called clonotypes with MiXCR, one entry per CDR3 protein. The sample has over 70,000 distinct CDR3 sequences; around a third are singletons. Trimming cost V 5 bases and J 1 base; bases outside gene matches: 8. CDR1 and CDR2 from the germline V gene are MNHNY and SVGAGI (reference sequence). The CDR3 runs to 16 residues. The time point was: before trial treatment. Low-dose radiotherapy, low-dose cyclophosphamide, aspirin, ipilimumab and nivolumab were all given to the donors. Patients deemed eligible presented with advanced solid tumors lacking tumor-infiltrating lymphocytes. This clonotype showed up many times.

The chain is built from TRBV6-6 and TRBJ2-3, with 8 positions matching TRBD2. The source is a female donor with ovarian cancer. Here the sequenced sample was PBMCs, taken before treatment. The CDR3 spells CASSRPREGGTDTQYF. Here the CDR3 DNA reads TGTGCCAGCAGTCGACCCCGGGAGGGCGGCACAGATACGCAGTATTTT.